This TCR beta chain derives from a study of T cells after yellow fever vaccination. TCRdb reprocessed the 5' RACE reads with MiXCR, giving one entry per CDR3 protein. Of hundreds of thousands of distinct CDR3 sequences in the sample, approximately 13% were seen once. CDR1 is SGHNT, CDR2 YYREEE, per germline (reference sequence). V was trimmed by 4 bases and J by 2 bases, leaving 14 bases between them. The CDR3 is made up of 15 amino acids. The sample holds a few counts of this clonotype. The sequence derives from a man aged 30 to 45 who received the YFV17D yellow fever vaccine. Sequencing used PBMCs, obtained on the day of the yellow fever booster vaccination. The J gene is TRBJ2-3, the V gene TRBV5-4; either TRBD1 or TRBD2 may supply D (6 bases each). In DNA, the CDR3 is TGTGCCAGCAGCGGCGGGACACCAGACACAGATACGCAGTATTTT. Protein product: CASSGGTPDTDTQYF.